This T cell receptor beta chain was documented in a study of blood T cell repertoires in COVID-19. In the original processing: It was from reference gene primer amplification that nucleated cell counts were estimated. TCRdb's table, derived via immunoSEQ multiplex PCR, lists solely in-frame clones and lacks some. V and J calls and clone size are given by that table; D and trimming were obtained from the DNA. The sample holds tens of thousands of clones, 70% to 80% seen once. Germline CDR1 and CDR2: SNHLY and FYNNEI. There are 14 residues in the CDR3. V lost 4 bases, J lost 8 bases, and 15 bases lay in between.

The rearrangement links TRBV2 to TRBJ2-1; maybe TRBD1 (5 bases). The origin of this receptor is a human donor in a cohort sampled during active COVID-19. Sequenced input: peripheral blood. CDR3 sequence reads: CASSVSRVGDEQFF. The CDR3 DNA follows: TGTGCCAGCAGTGTTAGCAGGGTGGGCGATGAGCAGTTCTTC.